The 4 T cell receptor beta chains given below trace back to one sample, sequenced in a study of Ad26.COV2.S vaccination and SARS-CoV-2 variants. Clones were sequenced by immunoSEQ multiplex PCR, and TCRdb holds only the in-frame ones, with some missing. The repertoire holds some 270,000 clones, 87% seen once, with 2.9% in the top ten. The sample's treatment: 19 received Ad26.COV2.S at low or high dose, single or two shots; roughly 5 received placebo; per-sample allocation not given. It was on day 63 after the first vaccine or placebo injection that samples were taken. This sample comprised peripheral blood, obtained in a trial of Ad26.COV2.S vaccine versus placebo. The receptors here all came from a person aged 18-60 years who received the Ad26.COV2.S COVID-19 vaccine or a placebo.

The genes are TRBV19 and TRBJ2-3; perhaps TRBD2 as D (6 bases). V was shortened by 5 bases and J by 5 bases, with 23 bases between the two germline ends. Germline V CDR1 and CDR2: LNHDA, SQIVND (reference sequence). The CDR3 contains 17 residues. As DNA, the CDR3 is TGTGCCAGTAGTTACCGAGGGACTCCTTTCACAGGAGATACGCAGTATTTT. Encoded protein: CASSYRGTPFTGDTQYF.

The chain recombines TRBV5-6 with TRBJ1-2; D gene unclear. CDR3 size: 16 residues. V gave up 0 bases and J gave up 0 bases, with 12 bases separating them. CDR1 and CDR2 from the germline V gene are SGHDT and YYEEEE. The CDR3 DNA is TGTGCCAGCAGCTTGGAAGTCGAAGATCCTAACTATGGCTACACCTTC. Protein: CASSLEVEDPNYGYTF.

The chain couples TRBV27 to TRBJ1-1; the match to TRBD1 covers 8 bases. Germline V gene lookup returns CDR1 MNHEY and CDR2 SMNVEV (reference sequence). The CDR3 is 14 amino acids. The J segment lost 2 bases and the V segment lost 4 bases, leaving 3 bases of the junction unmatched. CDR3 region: CASSSRGRNTEAFF. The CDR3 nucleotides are TGTGCCAGCAGTTCCAGGGGGCGCAACACTGAAGCTTTCTTT.

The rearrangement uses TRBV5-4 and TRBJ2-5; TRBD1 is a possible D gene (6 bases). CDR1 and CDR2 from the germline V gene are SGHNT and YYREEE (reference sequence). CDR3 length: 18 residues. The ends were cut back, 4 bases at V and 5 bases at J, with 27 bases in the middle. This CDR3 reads CASSQGRSGASAPETQYF. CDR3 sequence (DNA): TGTGCCAGCAGCCAAGGAAGGTCAGGGGCGTCGGCCCCGGAGACCCAGTACTTC.